This TCR beta chain appears in the sequencing data of a study of human T cells and chemical hapten exposure. There are 11 residues in the CDR3. Trimming left V 5 bases short and J 6 bases short, with 8 bases between. CDR1 SQVTM and CDR2 ANQGSEA come from the germline V gene. Authors' methods: The median was roughly 100,000 TCRs per sample, ranging about 23,224 to 690,600. MiXCR was run by TCRdb on the RACE reads, yielding one entry per CDR3 protein. In this record, the V and J calls reflect TCRdb's handling and not the investigators' own analysis. The table shows fewer than 150,000 distinct CDR3 sequences, with roughly 13% occurring only once. The sample's time point: pre-sensitization, week 0. Treatment indicated: therapeutic diphenylcyclopropenone sensitization with weekly scalp DPC. In this sample, this clonotype turned up many times.

This specimen consisted of whole blood, obtained in connection with sensitization to the hapten diphenylcyclopropenone (DPC). This TCR derives from a woman under 30 with alopecia areata. Some clones in this sample may be carry-over from other donors' samples. The gene calls are TRBV29-1 and TRBJ2-1, with D unclear. The CDR3 protein is CSVQGPNEQFF. The CDR3 DNA reads as TGCAGCGTTCAAGGGCCCAATGAGCAGTTCTTC.